This TCR beta chain derives from a study of CD8 T cells in ankylosing spondylitis. Study results and caveats: A TCR beta motif made of eight highly homologous variants seemed typical of ankylosing spondylitis blood. CD8+ disease-linked clones were present at relatively low frequencies in blood.

TCRdb re-called the 5' RACE reads through MiXCR, storing one row per CDR3 protein. The sample has fewer than 400,000 distinct CDR3 sequences, around 24% seen once. CDR3 size: 13 residues. V dropped 0 bases and J dropped 5 bases, with 7 bases sitting between them. The germline V gene encodes CDR1 MNHEY and CDR2 SVGAGI. This clonotype was counted between two and nine times. The antigen is not known. Sequenced: blood, either unsorted or a sorted T cell fraction (not recorded which). The sequence was collected from a male donor with ankylosing spondylitis. The chain uses TRBV6-5 and TRBJ1-1; no firm D call. The CDR3 reads CASSYSRVTEAFF. The CDR3 DNA reads TGTGCCAGCAGTTACTCGAGGGTTACTGAAGCTTTCTTT.